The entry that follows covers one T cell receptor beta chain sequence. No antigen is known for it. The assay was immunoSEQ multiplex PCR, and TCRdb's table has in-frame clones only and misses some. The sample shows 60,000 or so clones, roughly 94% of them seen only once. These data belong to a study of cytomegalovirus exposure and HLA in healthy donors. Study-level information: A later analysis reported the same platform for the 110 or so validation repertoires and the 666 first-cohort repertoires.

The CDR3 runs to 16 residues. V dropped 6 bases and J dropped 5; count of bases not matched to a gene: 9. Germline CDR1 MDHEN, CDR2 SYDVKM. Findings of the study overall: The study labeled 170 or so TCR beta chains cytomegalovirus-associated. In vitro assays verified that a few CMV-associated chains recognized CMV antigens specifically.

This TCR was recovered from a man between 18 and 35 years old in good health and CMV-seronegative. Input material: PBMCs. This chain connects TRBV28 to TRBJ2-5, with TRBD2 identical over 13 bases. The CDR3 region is CASRGLAGERVETQYF. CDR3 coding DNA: TGTGCCAGCAGAGGACTAGCGGGAGAACGGGTCGAGACCCAGTACTTC.